Listed below are T cell receptor beta chains from one sample, sequenced in a study of T cells in Graves' hyperthyroidism and ophthalmopathy. TCRdb redid the calling of the multiplex PCR reads with MiXCR, one entry per CDR3 protein. The sample has hundreds of thousands of distinct CDR3 sequences; approximately 14% are singletons. The sample taken for sequencing was blood. These receptors were obtained from a man between 18 and 35 years old with Graves' ophthalmopathy. CDR3s include the opening cysteine and the closing phenylalanine or tryptophan. The order of the fields is clone size, D gene, V gene, J gene, CDR3 protein, CDR3 DNA. D genes are given only for firm matches. The size entry is marked missing in some rows and otherwise reads once, few, many or a size class.

>many|TRBD2|TRBV12-3/TRBV12-4|TRBJ2-7
CASSFFLSPTSGSEQYF
TGTGCCAGCAGTTTTTTCCTTTCCCCCACTAGCGGGAGTGAGCAGTACTTC
>many|TRBD1|TRBV7-6|TRBJ2-5
CASSLTPGQNQETQYF
TGTGCCAGCAGCTTAACACCGGGACAGAACCAAGAGACCCAGTACTTC
>few|TRBD2|TRBV6-5|TRBJ2-1
CASSDSVSGGASEQFF
TGTGCCAGCAGTGACTCGGTTAGCGGGGGGGCCTCTGAGCAGTTCTTC
>few|NA|TRBV9|TRBJ2-5
CASSVGWHQETQYF
TGTGCCAGCAGCGTAGGGTGGCACCAAGAGACCCAGTACTTC
>many|NA|TRBV7-2|TRBJ1-6
CASSLERVNSPLHF
TGTGCCAGCAGCTTAGAAAGGGTTAATTCACCCCTCCACTTT
>many|TRBD2|TRBV29-1|TRBJ2-1
CSVDLAGYNEQFF
TGCAGCGTTGACTTAGCGGGTTACAATGAGCAGTTCTTC
>NA|TRBD2|TRBV2|TRBJ2-5
CASRDLRLASTMETQYF
TGTGCCAGCAGAGACCTTAGACTAGCGAGTACCATGGAGACCCAGTACTTC
>NA|NA|TRBV7-9|TRBJ2-6
CASSWDLSSGANVLTF
TGTGCCAGCAGCTGGGACTTGTCCTCTGGGGCCAACGTCCTGACTTTC
>NA|NA|TRBV18|TRBJ2-5
CASSLLLGELQETQYF
TGTGCCAGCTCACTGCTACTAGGGGAGTTACAGGAGACCCAGTACTTC
>NA|NA|TRBV6-9|TRBJ1-1
CASSPQENTEAFF
TGCGCCAGCAGCCCCCAGGAGAACACTGAAGCTTTCTTT
>NA|NA|TRBV4-1|TRBJ2-2
CASSPPPRSNTGELFF
TGCGCCAGCAGCCCACCCCCGCGGAGTAACACCGGGGAGCTGTTTTTT